This TCR beta chain comes out of a study of blood T cells in healthy people across ages. At the level of the study: Template switching retrieved approximately one barcoded beta molecule for each two T cells. General study results and limits: Age brought a roughly linear fall in TCR beta diversity measured per million T cells.

Turning to this clonotype: The antigen is undetermined.

A second roughly 7 to 12 cycle PCR used barcoded and J-beta primers. TCRdb ran MiXCR on the 5' RACE reads and lists one entry per CDR3 protein. Here the sample spans about 800,000 distinct CDR3 sequences, 58% being singletons. The authors drew ten milliliters of peripheral blood from each donor. Researchers isolated at least 6.5 million PBMCs per sample. The sample taken for sequencing was blood. This TCR came from a man aged 30-40 years in good health.

CDR3 sequence: CSARAPRPQPQHF. In DNA form, the CDR3 reads TGCAGTGCTAGGGCCCCCCGCCCGCAGCCCCAGCATTTT. The V gene is TRBV20-1, the J gene TRBJ1-5; no clear D. The V and J ends lost 3 bases and 7 bases respectively, with 13 bases between them. Looked up from germline, CDR1 is DFQATT and CDR2 is SNEGSKA (reference sequence). CDR3 size: 13 residues.